The next 9 T cell receptor beta chains were all read from a single sample in a study of T cell responses to AZD1222 COVID-19 vaccine. The table came from immunoSEQ multiplex PCR; TCRdb's copy has only in-frame clones and leaves some out. The sample contains some 140,000 clones, around 90% of which appear only once. Sequencing was performed on peripheral blood, taken on day 0 of AZD1222 vaccination. These receptors all come from an adult in good health.

J is TRBJ1-6 and V is TRBV14; a weak D match, TRBD1 (5 bases). V was clipped by 3 bases and J by 9 bases, with 12 bases between them. CDR3 length equals 14 residues. Germline assignment: CDR1 SGHDN and CDR2 FVKESK. The CDR3 protein is CASSQAQGSSPLHF. The CDR3 DNA follows: TGTGCCAGCAGCCAGGCGCAGGGAAGTTCACCCCTCCACTTT. Variable domain in full (rest from reference TRBV14 and TRBJ1-6): EAGVTQFPSHSVIEKGQTVTLRCDPISGHDNLYWYRRVMGKEIKFLLHFVKESKQDESGMPNNRFLAERTGGTYSTLKVQPAELEDSGVYFCASSQAQGSSPLHFGNGTRLTVT.

The V call is TRBV19, the J call TRBJ1-1; D possibly corresponds to TRBD1 (5 bases). V gave up 7 bases and J gave up 2 bases, with 14 bases separating them. The CDR3 has 14 residues. Looked up from germline, CDR1 is LNHDA and CDR2 is SQIVND (reference sequence). In DNA, the CDR3 is TGTGCCAGTACCCCCTCGGGGGGAAACACTGAAGCTTTCTTT. This sequence encodes CASTPSGGNTEAFF.

The rearrangement uses TRBV6-5 and TRBJ2-7, with TRBD2 as a possible D gene (6 bases). V was trimmed by 6 bases and J by 0 bases, leaving 15 bases between them. This CDR3 comprises 15 residues. Germline V gene sequence: CDR1 MNHEY, CDR2 SVGAGI. In DNA form, the CDR3 reads TGTGCCAGCAGCCCAGATGGGGGGACCTCCTACGAGCAGTACTTC. Protein sequence: CASSPDGGTSYEQYF.

This rearrangement joins TRBV3-1 (or the pseudogene TRBV3-2) to TRBJ2-3; D is possibly TRBD2 (6 bases). This CDR3 is built from 15 residues. Germline CDR1 is LGHDT and CDR2 is YNNKEL (reference sequence). V lost 5 bases, J lost 10 bases, and 22 bases lay in between. As DNA, the CDR3 is TGTGCCAGCAGCATACCCGGGACTCAGTTTTTTCCGCAGTATTTT. Its protein is CASSIPGTQFFPQYF.

This chain links TRBV6-5 with TRBJ1-1; D ambiguous. V was trimmed by 0 bases and J by 0 bases, leaving 8 bases between them. Germline loops: CDR1 MNHEY, CDR2 SVGAGI. This CDR3 comprises 15 residues. The CDR3 spells CASSYSRHMNTEAFF. In DNA, the CDR3 is TGTGCCAGCAGTTACTCGAGGCATATGAACACTGAAGCTTTCTTT.

This clone was picked up one time. The chain has TRBV12-3 or TRBV12-4 and TRBJ2-5; tentatively, D is TRBD1 (5 bases). V was pared by 6 bases and J by 5 bases, with 10 bases between. The CDR3 extends over 12 amino acids. CDR3 residues: CASRRGGETQYF. DNA for the CDR3: TGTGCCAGCAGAAGGGGTGGGGAGACCCAGTACTTC.

The rearrangement links TRBV9 to TRBJ2-2; D is ambiguous. CDR3 length equals 12 residues. Looked up from germline, CDR1 is SGDLS and CDR2 is YYNGEE. Deletions cut 3 bases from V and 4 bases from J, with 4 bases between. The CDR3, as DNA: TGTGCCAGCAGCGGGGTCACCGGGGAGCTGTTTTTT. This gives the protein CASSGVTGELFF.

The chain is built from TRBV12-3 or TRBV12-4 and TRBJ1-1; D uncertain. The germline V and J ends were trimmed by 6 bases and 4 bases, with 12 bases remaining between them. There are 13 residues in the CDR3. The CDR3 nucleotides read TGTGCCAGCAGGCCCGGAGGAACCACTGAAGCTTTCTTT. Protein sequence: CASRPGGTTEAFF.

This clone was found a few times. This rearrangement joins TRBV28 to TRBJ2-7; D might be TRBD2 (6 bases). This CDR3 has 15 residues. Trimming stripped 4 bases from V and 2 bases from J, with 15 bases between. Germline lookup yields CDR1 MDHEN and CDR2 SYDVKM. This CDR3 is CASSSVWRGTYEQYF. The CDR3 region has the DNA TGTGCCAGCAGTTCCGTCTGGCGGGGTACCTACGAGCAGTACTTC.